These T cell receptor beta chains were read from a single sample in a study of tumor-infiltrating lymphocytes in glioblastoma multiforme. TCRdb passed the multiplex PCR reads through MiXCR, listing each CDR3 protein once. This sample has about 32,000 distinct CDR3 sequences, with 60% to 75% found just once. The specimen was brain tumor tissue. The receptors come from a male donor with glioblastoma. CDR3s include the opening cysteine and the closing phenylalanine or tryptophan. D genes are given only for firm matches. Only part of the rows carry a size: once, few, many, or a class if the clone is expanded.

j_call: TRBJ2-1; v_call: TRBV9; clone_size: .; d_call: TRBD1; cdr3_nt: TGTGCCAGCAGCGCCTTCGGGACGCAGGGGGATGAGCAGTTCTTC; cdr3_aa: CASSAFGTQGDEQFF
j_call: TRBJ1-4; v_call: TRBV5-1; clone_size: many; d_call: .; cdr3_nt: TGCGCCAGCAGCTTCCAGGGACTTAATGAAAAACTGTTTTTT; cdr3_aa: CASSFQGLNEKLFF
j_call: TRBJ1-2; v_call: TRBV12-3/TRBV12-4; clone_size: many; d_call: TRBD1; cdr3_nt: TGTGCCAGCAGTTACGCAACAGGGGTGATTGACTATGGCTACACCTTC; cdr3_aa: CASSYATGVIDYGYTF
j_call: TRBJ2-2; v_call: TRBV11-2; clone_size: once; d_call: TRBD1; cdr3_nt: TGTGCCAGCGGACCGGGACAGTTTATAACCGGGGAGCTGTTTTTT; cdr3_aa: CASGPGQFITGELFF
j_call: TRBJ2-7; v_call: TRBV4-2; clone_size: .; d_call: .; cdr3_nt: TGTGCCAGCAGCCTACATCCAGGGCCCTACGAGCAGTACTTC; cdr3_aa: CASSLHPGPYEQYF
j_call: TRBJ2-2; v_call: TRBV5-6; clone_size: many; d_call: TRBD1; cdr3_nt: TGTGCCAGCACGACAGGGGGCGCCGGGGAGCTGTTTTTT; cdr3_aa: CASTTGGAGELFF
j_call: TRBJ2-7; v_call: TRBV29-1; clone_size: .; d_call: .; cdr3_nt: TGCAGCGCCCTAATACAGAGGAACCACGAGCAGTACTTC; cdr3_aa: CSALIQRNHEQYF
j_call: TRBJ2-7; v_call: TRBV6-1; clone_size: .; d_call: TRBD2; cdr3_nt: TGTGCCAGCAGTGAGGGGGAGGGACCCTACGAGCAGTACTTC; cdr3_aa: CASSEGEGPYEQYF
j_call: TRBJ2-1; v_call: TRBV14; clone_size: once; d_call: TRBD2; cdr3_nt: TGTGCCGGCAGCCTACCGGGACTAACCTCCTACAATGAGCAGTTCTTC; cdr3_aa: CAGSLPGLTSYNEQFF
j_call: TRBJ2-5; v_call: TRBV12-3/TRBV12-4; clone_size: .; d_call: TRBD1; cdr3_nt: TGTACCAGCAGTGGCCCGACAGGGGAGGTAGAGACCCGGTACTTC; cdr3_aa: CTSSGPTGEVETRYF
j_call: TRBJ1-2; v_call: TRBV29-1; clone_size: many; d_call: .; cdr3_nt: TGCAGCGCTACAGGGAACTTGGGGGGCTACACCTTC; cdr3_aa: CSATGNLGGYTF
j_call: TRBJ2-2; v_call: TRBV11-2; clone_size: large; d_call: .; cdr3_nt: TGTGCCAGCAGCTTAGGTCTAGATCCCGGGGAGCTGTTTTTT; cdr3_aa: CASSLGLDPGELFF
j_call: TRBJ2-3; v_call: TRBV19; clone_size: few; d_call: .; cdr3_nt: TGTGTCAGTAGTTTACACAGGGTAGATACGCAGTATTTT; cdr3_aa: CVSSLHRVDTQYF
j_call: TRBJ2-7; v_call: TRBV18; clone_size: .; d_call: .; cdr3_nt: TGTGCCAGCTCACCATCCTCTCCGCACGAGCAGTACTTC; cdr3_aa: CASSPSSPHEQYF
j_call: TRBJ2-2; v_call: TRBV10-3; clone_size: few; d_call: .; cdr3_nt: TGTGCCATCAGTGGCTTTCGGCGGTTGTACACCGGGGAGCTGTTTTTT; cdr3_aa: CAISGFRRLYTGELFF
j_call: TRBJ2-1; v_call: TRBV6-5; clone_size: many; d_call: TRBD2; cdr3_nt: TGTGCCAGCAGGAAGCTAGCGGGGGCTCATGGTGAGCAGTTCTTC; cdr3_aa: CASRKLAGAHGEQFF
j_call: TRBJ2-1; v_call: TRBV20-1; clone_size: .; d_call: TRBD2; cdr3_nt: TGCAGTGCTAGAGATGCGGGAGTTGGGAGTGAGCCGTTCTTC; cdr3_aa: CSARDAGVGSEPFF
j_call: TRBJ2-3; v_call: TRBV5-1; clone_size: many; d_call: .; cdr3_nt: TGCGCCAGCAGCTTGGCTACTAGCACAGATACGCAGTATTTT; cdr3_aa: CASSLATSTDTQYF
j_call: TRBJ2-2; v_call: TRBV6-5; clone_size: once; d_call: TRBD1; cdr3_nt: TGTGCCAGCAGCCACGGGACAGCCCACACCGGGGAGCTGTTTTTT; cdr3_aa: CASSHGTAHTGELFF
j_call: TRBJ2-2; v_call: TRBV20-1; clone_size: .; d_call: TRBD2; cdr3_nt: TGCAGTGCTCCCTCCGGGGGGAACACCGTGGAGCTATTTTTT; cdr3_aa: CSAPSGGNTVELFF
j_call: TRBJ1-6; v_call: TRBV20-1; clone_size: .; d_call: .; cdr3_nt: TGCAGTGCCCGGGAGGCGGGGGCTATAGATTCACCCCTCCACTTT; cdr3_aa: CSAREAGAIDSPLHF
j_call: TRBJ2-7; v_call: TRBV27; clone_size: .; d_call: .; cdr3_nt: TGTGTCAGCAGTCCCGGGGTTAGCGGCTACGAGCAGTACTTC; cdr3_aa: CVSSPGVSGYEQYF
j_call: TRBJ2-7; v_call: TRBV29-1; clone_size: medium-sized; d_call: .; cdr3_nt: TGCAGCGTTGTCTCAGGTAGCGAGCAGTACTTC; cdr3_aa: CSVVSGSEQYF
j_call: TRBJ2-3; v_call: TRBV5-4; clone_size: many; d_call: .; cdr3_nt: TGTGCCAGCAGCTTTTCGACAGGACTTCTCACAGATACGCAGTATTTT; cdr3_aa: CASSFSTGLLTDTQYF
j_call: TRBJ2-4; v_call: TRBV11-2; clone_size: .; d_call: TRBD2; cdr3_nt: TGTGCTAGCAGCTTAGGCGGACTAGACATTCAGAACTTC; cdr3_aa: CASSLGGLDIQNF
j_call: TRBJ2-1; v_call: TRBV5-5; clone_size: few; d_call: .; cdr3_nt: TGTACCAGCAGCGTAATAGCTGCAAGCAATGAGCAGTTCTTC; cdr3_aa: CTSSVIAASNEQFF
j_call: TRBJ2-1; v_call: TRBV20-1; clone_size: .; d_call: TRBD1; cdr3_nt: TGCAATGCTAGCGGGACAGGGGGGTTTCTGGATGAGCAGTTCTTC; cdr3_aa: CNASGTGGFLDEQFF
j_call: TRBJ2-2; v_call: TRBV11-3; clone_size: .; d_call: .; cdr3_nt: TGTGCCTGCGGCCAGCCCGGGCCCGTGGAGCTGTTTTTT; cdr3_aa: CACGQPGPVELFF
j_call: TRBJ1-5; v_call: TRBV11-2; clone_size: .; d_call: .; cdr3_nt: TGTACCAGCAGCTTAGGGGGGGGACCATGTCCCCAGCATTTT; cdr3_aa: CTSSLGGGPCPQHF
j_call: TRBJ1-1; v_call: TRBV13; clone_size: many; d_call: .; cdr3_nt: TGTGCCAGCAGCATGACAGGGAACACTGAAGCTTTCTTT; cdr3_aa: CASSMTGNTEAFF
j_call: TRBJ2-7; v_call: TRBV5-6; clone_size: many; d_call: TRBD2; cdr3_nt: TGTGCCAGCAGCCCGGGAGGGACTAGCGGGAGCCACGAGCAGTACTTC; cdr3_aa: CASSPGGTSGSHEQYF
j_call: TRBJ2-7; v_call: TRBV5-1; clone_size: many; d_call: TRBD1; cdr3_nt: TGCGCCAGCAGCGGAGACAGGGGGCAATTCAAGCAGTACTTC; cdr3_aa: CASSGDRGQFKQYF
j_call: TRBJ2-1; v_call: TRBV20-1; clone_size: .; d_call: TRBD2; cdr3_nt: TGCAATGCCCTCGCGGAAGCGGGAACTGAGCAGTTCTTC; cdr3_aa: CNALAEAGTEQFF
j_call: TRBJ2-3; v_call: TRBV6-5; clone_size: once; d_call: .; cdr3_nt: TGTGCCAGCAGCCCCGGGACTCCCTATCAGCCCCAGTATTTT; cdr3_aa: CASSPGTPYQPQYF
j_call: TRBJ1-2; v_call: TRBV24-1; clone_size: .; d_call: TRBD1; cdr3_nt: TGTGCCACCAGATCCGGACAGGGGGATGGCTACACCTTC; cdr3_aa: CATRSGQGDGYTF
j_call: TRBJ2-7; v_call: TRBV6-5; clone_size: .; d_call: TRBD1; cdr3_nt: TGTGCCAGCAGTCACGACAGGGGAGATTACGAGCAGTACTTC; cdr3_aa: CASSHDRGDYEQYF
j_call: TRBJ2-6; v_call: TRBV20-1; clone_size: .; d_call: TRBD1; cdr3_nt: TGCAGTGCCAGTAAATCCTCCGGGACAGGGGCTGGGGCCAACGTCCTGACTTTC; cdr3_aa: CSASKSSGTGAGANVLTF
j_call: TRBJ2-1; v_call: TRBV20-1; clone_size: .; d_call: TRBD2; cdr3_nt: TGCAGTGCTAGTACTAGCGGGAAGGCCACCTACAATGAGCAGTCCTTC; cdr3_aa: CSASTSGKATYNEQSF
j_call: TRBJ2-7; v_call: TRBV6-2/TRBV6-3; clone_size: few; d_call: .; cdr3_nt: TGTGCCAGCAGTTACCTTGCGGGTTCGACCTACGAGCAGTACTTC; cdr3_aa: CASSYLAGSTYEQYF
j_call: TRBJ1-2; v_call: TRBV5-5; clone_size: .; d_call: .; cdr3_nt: TGTGCCAGCAGCCCAGGACACCACTATGGCTACATCTTC; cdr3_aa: CASSPGHHYGYIF
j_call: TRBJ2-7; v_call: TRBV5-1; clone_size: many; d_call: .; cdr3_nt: TGCGCCAGCAGTACTGCTGTGAGAGCCTACGAGCAGTACTTC; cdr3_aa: CASSTAVRAYEQYF
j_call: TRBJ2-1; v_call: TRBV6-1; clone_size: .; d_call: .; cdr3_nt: TGTGCCAGCAGTGAATCGGTAGCGAATGAGCAGTTCTTC; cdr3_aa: CASSESVANEQFF
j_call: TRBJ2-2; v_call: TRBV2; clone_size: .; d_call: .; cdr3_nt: TGTGCCTGCAACGACATGGGCTCCACCGGGGAGCTATTTTTT; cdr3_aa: CACNDMGSTGELFF
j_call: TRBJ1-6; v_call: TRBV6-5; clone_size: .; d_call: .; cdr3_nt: TGTGCCAGTCGGATAGGGGAATTTTCACCCCCCCACTTT; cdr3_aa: CASRIGEFSPPHF
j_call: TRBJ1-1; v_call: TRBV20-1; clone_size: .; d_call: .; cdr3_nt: TGCAGTGCTAGTAGGCAGGTTACTGAAGCTTTCTTT; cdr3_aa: CSASRQVTEAFF
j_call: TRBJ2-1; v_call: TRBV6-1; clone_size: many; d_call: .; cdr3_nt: TGTGCCAGCACCCGAGCGGTTGGCTCCTACAATGAGCAGTTCTTC; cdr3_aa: CASTRAVGSYNEQFF
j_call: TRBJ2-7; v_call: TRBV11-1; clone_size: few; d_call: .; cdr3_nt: TGTGCCAGCAGCTTAGTGCAGGGGACGGCGCAGTACTTC; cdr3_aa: CASSLVQGTAQYF
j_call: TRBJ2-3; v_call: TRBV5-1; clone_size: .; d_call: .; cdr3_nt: TGCGCCAGCAGCTTGGGTTCGGGACACACAGATACGCAGTATTTT; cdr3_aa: CASSLGSGHTDTQYF
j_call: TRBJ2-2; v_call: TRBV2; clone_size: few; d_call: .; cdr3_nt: TGTGCCAGCGGGAGGGGGGAGCTGTTTTTT; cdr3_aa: CASGRGELFF
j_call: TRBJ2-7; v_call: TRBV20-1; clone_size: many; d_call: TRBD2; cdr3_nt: TGCAGTGCTGAACATACTAGCGGGAGAAGCTCCTACGAGCAGTACTTC; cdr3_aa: CSAEHTSGRSSYEQYF